Listed below are T cell receptor beta chains from one sample, sequenced in a study of blood T cell repertoires in COVID-19. The repertoire was sequenced with immunoSEQ multiplex PCR; TCRdb's copy has only in-frame clones and lacks some. Of 130,000 to 150,000 clones in the sample, 82% were seen once. The specimen sequenced was peripheral blood. The receptors stem from a human donor with acute or convalescent COVID-19. The donor label of this sample is uncertain. Both conserved end residues are part of each CDR3. D genes are given only for firm matches. Some rows have no size entry. The others give once, few or many, or a class for an expanded clone.

d_call,j_call,clone_size,v_call,cdr3_aa,cdr3_nt
-,TRBJ1-6,-,TRBV2,CASSDRFRGNSPLHF,TGTGCCAGCAGTGATCGGTTTAGGGGTAATTCACCCCTCCACTTT
-,TRBJ1-1,-,TRBV10-3,CASQEWAEAFF,TGTGCCTCACAGGAATGGGCTGAAGCTTTCTTT
-,TRBJ1-1,-,TRBV30,CAWSRLADTEAFF,TGTGCCTGGAGCCGGTTAGCGGACACTGAAGCTTTCTTT
TRBD2,TRBJ2-5,-,TRBV9,CASSASASGNQETQYF,TGTGCCAGCAGCGCGTCAGCTAGCGGGAACCAAGAGACCCAGTACTTC
TRBD1,TRBJ2-1,-,TRBV29-1,CSLLGQGRREQFF,TGCAGCCTCCTCGGACAGGGGAGGCGTGAGCAGTTCTTC
TRBD1,TRBJ1-1,once,TRBV11-2,CASSFEGAMNTEAFF,TGTGCCAGCAGCTTCGAGGGGGCCATGAACACTGAAGCTTTCTTT
-,TRBJ1-2,-,TRBV7-2,CASSSRVPTGGYTF,TGTGCCAGCAGCTCAAGAGTACCCACGGGTGGCTACACCTTC
TRBD1,TRBJ2-7,-,TRBV19,CASSTGAPGTGDLKQYF,TGTGCCAGTAGTACAGGGGCCCCCGGGACAGGAGACTTAAAGCAGTACTTC
-,TRBJ2-7,-,TRBV5-1,CASSLSGLHEQYF,TGCGCCAGCAGCTTGAGCGGGCTCCACGAGCAGTACTTC
-,TRBJ2-5,-,TRBV5-1,CASSPGLRETQYF,TGCGCCAGCAGCCCGGGACTTCGCGAGACCCAGTACTTC
-,TRBJ1-1,-,TRBV12-3/TRBV12-4,CASSLWTGTEAFF,TGTGCCAGCAGTTTATGGACGGGGACTGAAGCTTTCTTT
TRBD1,TRBJ1-5,-,TRBV18,CASSMGQGSSNQPQHF,TGTGCCAGCTCAATGGGACAGGGAAGTAGCAATCAGCCCCAGCATTTT
TRBD1,TRBJ1-1,-,TRBV7-8,CASSSNDRVEAFF,TGTGCCAGCAGCTCGAATGACAGGGTGGAAGCTTTCTTT
-,TRBJ2-7,few,TRBV6-5,CASRGASGNSYEQYF,TGTGCCAGCAGGGGGGCTAGCGGAAACTCCTACGAGCAGTACTTC
-,TRBJ1-6,-,TRBV4-1,CASSQTGGAYNSPLHF,TGCGCCAGCAGCCAGACGGGGGGCGCATATAATTCACCCCTCCACTTT
TRBD1,TRBJ1-1,-,TRBV3-1/TRBV3-2,CASSQLRDRVTEAFF,TGTGCCAGCAGCCAACTCCGGGACAGGGTCACTGAAGCTTTCTTT
TRBD1,TRBJ2-5,-,TRBV5-1,CASRPFGTDQETQYF,TGCGCCAGCAGACCATTCGGGACAGACCAAGAGACCCAGTACTTC
-,TRBJ1-1,-,TRBV13,CASSLGLSITEAFF,TGTGCCAGCAGCTTAGGTTTGAGTATCACTGAAGCTTTCTTT
TRBD2,TRBJ2-7,-,TRBV29-1,CSVEDYGGAKKEQYF,TGCAGCGTTGAAGATTACGGGGGGGCAAAAAAAGAGCAGTACTTC
TRBD1,TRBJ1-5,-,TRBV3-1/TRBV3-2,CASSQGGSQPQHF,TGTGCCAGCAGTCAGGGGGGCAGCCAGCCCCAGCATTTT